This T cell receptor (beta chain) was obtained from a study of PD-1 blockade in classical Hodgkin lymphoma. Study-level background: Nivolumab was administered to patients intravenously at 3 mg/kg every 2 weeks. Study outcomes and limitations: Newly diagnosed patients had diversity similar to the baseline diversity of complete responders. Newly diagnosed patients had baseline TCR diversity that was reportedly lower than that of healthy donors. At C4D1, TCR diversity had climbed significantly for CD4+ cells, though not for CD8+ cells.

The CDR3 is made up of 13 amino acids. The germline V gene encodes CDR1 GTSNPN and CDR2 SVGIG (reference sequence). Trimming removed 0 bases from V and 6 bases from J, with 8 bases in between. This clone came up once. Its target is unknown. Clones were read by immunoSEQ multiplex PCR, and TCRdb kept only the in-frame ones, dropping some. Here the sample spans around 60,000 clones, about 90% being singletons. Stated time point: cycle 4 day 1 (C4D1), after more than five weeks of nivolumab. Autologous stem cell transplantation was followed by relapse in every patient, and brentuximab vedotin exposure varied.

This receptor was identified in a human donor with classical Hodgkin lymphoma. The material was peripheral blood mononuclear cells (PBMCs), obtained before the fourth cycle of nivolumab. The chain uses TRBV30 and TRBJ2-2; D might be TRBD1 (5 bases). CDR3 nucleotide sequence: TGTGCCTGGAGTGTCCAGGGATCCGGGGAGCTGTTTTTT. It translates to CAWSVQGSGELFF.